This TCR beta chain was documented in a study of T cell responses to AZD1222 COVID-19 vaccine. Here immunoSEQ multiplex PCR was the method, and the copy in TCRdb shows in-frame clones only, minus some. This table holds around 170,000 clones, 80% to 95% found once. This CDR3 is built from 15 residues. Trimming at V came to 1 base and at J to 5 bases, leaving 4 bases not matched to a gene. The germline V gene encodes CDR1 SGHNT and CDR2 YENEEA. This sample comprised peripheral blood, obtained 28 days after the second AZD1222 dose. The clonotype was recovered from an adult who received the AZD1222 COVID-19 vaccine. The rearrangement uses TRBV11-3 and TRBJ2-1, with 8 bases fitting TRBD2. The CDR3 spells CASSLAGGPNNEQFF. Here the CDR3 DNA reads TGTGCCAGCAGCTTAGCGGGAGGGCCCAACAATGAGCAGTTCTTC.